This T cell receptor beta chain emerged from a study of tissue T cells after allogeneic stem cell transplantation. V lost 6 bases to trimming and J lost 7 bases, with 13 bases between them. This CDR3 is 11 amino acids long. Germline CDR1 reads DFQATT; CDR2 reads SNEGSKA (reference sequence). Adult allogeneic hematopoietic cell transplant recipients with steroid-refractory graft-versus-host disease were prospectively enrolled for research autopsy. General study points: Tissue-detected TCR repertoire was only partly captured by blood and spleen T cells.

To note about this clone: Its antigen is as yet unknown.

The method was immunoSEQ multiplex PCR; TCRdb's version includes in-frame clones alone and lacks a portion of them. The sample holds hundreds of clones; about three quarters are singletons and the top ten take 17%. This sequence was found in a female patient aged 18 to 50 with steroid-refractory graft-versus-host disease after an allogeneic stem cell transplant. Some T cells may trace back to the graft donor. The sample consisted of liver tissue, taken at autopsy. V and J are TRBV20-1 and TRBJ2-7; D gene uncertain. CDR3 bases: TGCAGTGCCCCCTTCCCTGGGGAGCAGTACTTC. It is translated as CSAPFPGEQYF.